This entry lists 10 T cell receptor beta chains sequenced from one sample in a study of blood T cell repertoires in COVID-19 (dated by TCRdb to 2020 to 2021). Library method: the immunoSEQ multiplex PCR assay. Held by TCRdb, this immuneACCESS table contains in-frame sequences only and omits some clones. Under half of the omission traces to an unresolved V gene where checked; the cause of the rest is unknown. Here the sample has around 60,000 clones; roughly four fifths occur a single time. Of the sample, just under 15% is held by the ten largest clones. Sequencing was done on a sample of peripheral blood. All receptors derive from a man at least 80 years old with acute or convalescent COVID-19.

In DNA form, the CDR3 reads TGTGCCAGCAGTCCAGAAAAGGACAGGGGACGCTCACCCCTCCACTTT. It yields the protein CASSPEKDRGRSPLHF. This chain connects TRBV27 to TRBJ1-6; 9 bases line up with TRBD1. The CDR3 is made up of 16 amino acids. Germline trimming cut 5 bases from V and 10 bases from J; bases unmatched to any gene: 12. Per germline, CDR1 MNHEY and CDR2 SMNVEV (reference sequence).

The rearrangement links TRBV2 to TRBJ2-6, with D perhaps matching TRBD2 (5 bases). The CDR3 contains 14 residues. V lost 9 bases and J 4 bases, leaving 13 bases between the germline ends. Germline CDR1 SNHLY, CDR2 FYNNEI. CDR3 sequence: CASLEVSGANVLTF. In DNA, the CDR3 is TGTGCCAGTCTGGAGGTCTCCGGGGCCAACGTCCTGACTTTC.

This clone was recorded a few times. The genes are TRBV7-8 and TRBJ1-1, with D perhaps TRBD1 (5 bases). This CDR3 spans 13 amino acids. Germline assignment: CDR1 SGHVS and CDR2 FQNEAQ. V was cut by 5 bases and J by 6 bases, with 13 bases left in between. The CDR3 DNA sequence: TGTGCCAGCAGCCATCAGGGAGGGGCTGAAGCTTTCTTT. Protein sequence: CASSHQGGAEAFF.

The chain is built from TRBV4-2 and TRBJ2-5, with TRBD2 identical over 16 bases. The CDR3 consists of 17 residues. With V trimmed by 5 bases and J by 1 base, 4 bases remained unmatched. Germline V gives CDR1 LGHNA, CDR2 YNFKEQ. CDR3: CASSKGTSGGAQETQYF. CDR3 in DNA: TGTGCCAGCAGCAAAGGGACTAGCGGGGGGGCCCAAGAGACCCAGTACTTC.

The V and J genes are TRBV10-1 and TRBJ2-2, with 9 bases aligning to TRBD1. There are 16 residues in the CDR3. Germline CDR1 is WNHNN and CDR2 is SYGVQD (reference sequence). V trimming: 3 bases; J trimming: 6 bases; junction bases outside the gene matches: 8. The CDR3 nucleotides are TGCGCCAGCAGTGACACCGGGACAGGGTATCCCGGGGAGCTGTTTTTT. It codes for CASSDTGTGYPGELFF.

This clone has only a few counts. The gene calls are TRBV18 and TRBJ1-1, with TRBD1 matching 8 bases. V trimming: 1 base; J trimming: 2 bases; junction bases outside the gene matches: 3. Germline V CDR1 and CDR2: KGHSH, LQKENI. This CDR3 is 15 amino acids long. CDR3 sequence reads: CASSPRGTGNTEAFF. The CDR3 DNA sequence: TGTGCCAGCTCACCACGGGGGACAGGAAACACTGAAGCTTTCTTT. Variable domain in full (rest from reference TRBV18 and TRBJ1-1): NAGVMQNPRHLVRRRGQEARLRCSPMKGHSHVYWYRQLPEEGLKFMVYLQKENIIDESGMPKERFSAEFPKEGPSILRIQQVVRGDSAAYFCASSPRGTGNTEAFFGQGTRLTVV.

This chain links TRBV3-1 (or the pseudogene TRBV3-2) with TRBJ2-4, with a weak D call TRBD2 (7 bases). The length of the CDR3 is 16 residues. The germline gives CDR1 LGHDT, CDR2 YNNKEL (reference sequence). Trimming cost V 2 bases and J 2 bases, with 13 bases left between them. CDR3: CASSQWGGASKNIQYF. The CDR3 DNA is TGTGCCAGCAGCCAATGGGGGGGGGCATCCAAAAACATTCAGTACTTC.

This clone appeared once. CDR3 DNA: TGTGCCAGCAGTCAACAGGGAAATCCAAACTATGGCTACACCTTC. Protein: CASSQQGNPNYGYTF. The chain recombines TRBV6-5 with TRBJ1-2; maybe TRBD1 (6 bases). The germline CDR1 and CDR2 sequences are MNHEY and SVGAGI. This CDR3 is built from 15 residues. V gave up 5 bases and J gave up 2 bases, with 15 bases separating them.

The rearrangement joins TRBV9 to TRBJ2-1, with TRBD2 matching over 9 bases. The germline gives CDR1 SGDLS, CDR2 YYNGEE. Trimming cost V 4 bases and J 0 bases; bases outside gene matches: 14. CDR3 length: 19 amino acids. The CDR3 bases are TGTGCCAGCAGCTTCTCCGGGACTAGCCCAAAGAGCTCCTACAATGAGCAGTTCTTC. Protein sequence: CASSFSGTSPKSSYNEQFF.

This chain uses TRBV18 with TRBJ2-1, with D perhaps TRBD2 (6 bases). V was trimmed by 3 bases and J by 3 bases, leaving 12 bases between them. This CDR3 has 15 amino acids. From germline, CDR1 is KGHSH and CDR2 LQKENI. As DNA, the CDR3 is TGTGCCAGCTCACCGCGCGGGACTCTCTACAATGAGCAGTTCTTC. It encodes CASSPRGTLYNEQFF.